This passage covers 6 T cell receptor beta chains from one sample sequenced in a study of OX40 agonist ivuxolimab in advanced cancers. Using immunoSEQ multiplex PCR, the repertoire was profiled, and TCRdb retains in-frame clones only, with some absent. The sample records approximately 31,000 clones, over 75% being singletons. Sequenced material: CD4+ or CD8+ T cells sorted from blood, taken in a trial of the OX40 agonist ivuxolimab. Receptor source: an adult with an advanced solid tumor such as melanoma, head and neck, liver or kidney cancer.

This chain uses TRBV2 with TRBJ2-3, with 12 bases lining up with TRBD2. The CDR3 spans 20 residues. With V trimmed by 3 bases and J by 5 bases, 18 bases remained unmatched. Per germline, CDR1 SNHLY and CDR2 FYNNEI. The CDR3 region is CASSETLMASGGASRDTQYF. The CDR3 DNA reads as TGTGCCAGCAGTGAGACCCTAATGGCTAGCGGGGGGGCATCACGAGATACGCAGTATTTT.

V gene TRBV7-9 combines with J gene TRBJ1-1, with TRBD1 matching 7 bases. Trimming removed 5 bases from V and 11 bases from J; junction bases left unmatched: 8. The CDR3 spans 12 residues. In germline, CDR1 is SEHNR, CDR2 FQNEAQ (reference sequence). The CDR3 here is CASSRQGGMAFF. Here the CDR3 DNA reads TGTGCCAGCAGCCGACAGGGTGGTATGGCTTTCTTT.

This chain uses TRBV27 with TRBJ2-5, with D unclear. Trimming cost V 1 base and J 0 bases, with 6 bases left between them. Germline V gives CDR1 MNHEY, CDR2 SMNVEV (reference sequence). The CDR3 is 14 residues long. The CDR3 sequence: CASSLLGYQETQYF. CDR3 nucleotide sequence: TGTGCCAGCAGTTTATTGGGTTACCAAGAGACCCAGTACTTC.

V and J are TRBV9 and TRBJ2-1; 8 bases agree with TRBD2. There are 16 residues in the CDR3. Germline V gene sequence: CDR1 SGDLS, CDR2 YYNGEE. V shed 0 bases and J 4 bases; nucleotides not matched to a gene: 6. CDR3 DNA: TGTGCCAGCAGCGTAGGGGCGGGGGGTCTTTACAATGAGCAGTTCTTC. As protein: CASSVGAGGLYNEQFF.

Note on this clone: Other DNA sequences of this sample code for an identical CDR3. The chain combines TRBV6-5 with TRBJ1-1; D is uncertain. V was cut by 8 bases and J by 3 bases, with 7 bases left in between. CDR3 length equals 11 residues. In germline, CDR1 is MNHEY, CDR2 SVGAGI. CDR3 residues: CASRSDTEAFF. The DNA of the CDR3 is TGTGCCAGCCGCAGTGACACTGAAGCTTTCTTT.

This clone was counted once. The V call is TRBV9, the J call TRBJ2-2; D is perhaps TRBD2 (5 bases). The V gene lost 0 bases and the J gene lost 1 base, with 7 bases spanning the gap. Germline V gives CDR1 SGDLS, CDR2 YYNGEE. This CDR3 has 15 residues. The CDR3 loop reads CASSVGGWNTGELFF. CDR3 DNA: TGTGCCAGCAGCGTAGGAGGGTGGAACACCGGGGAGCTGTTTTTT.